Presented here are 13 T cell receptor beta chains from one specimen sequenced in a study of CD8 T cells in ankylosing spondylitis. Study-wide results and limits: A motif in TCR beta, a set of about 8 highly homologous variants, appeared characteristic of ankylosing spondylitis blood.

The antigens of these receptors remain unknown. One entry per CDR3 protein results from TCRdb running MiXCR on the 5' RACE reads. The sample records around 490,000 distinct CDR3 sequences, roughly 5.2% being singletons. Sequencing input: blood, either unsorted or a sorted T cell fraction (not recorded which). The receptors were sampled from a male donor with ankylosing spondylitis.

This clonotype was detected many times. The V and J genes are TRBV28 and TRBJ1-2; D perhaps matches TRBD1 (5 bases). Germline values: CDR1 MDHEN, CDR2 SYDVKM. V was trimmed by 11 bases and J by 8 bases, leaving 15 bases between them. This CDR3 region has 11 residues. DNA for the CDR3: TGTGCCTCAGGGCCCCTCGAGGGCTACACCTTC. Translation gives CASGPLEGYTF.

This chain links TRBV12-5 with TRBJ2-1, with 8 bases aligning to TRBD2. CDR1 and CDR2 from the germline V gene are LGHNT and FRNRAP. The CDR3 is made up of 18 amino acids. V trimming: 1 base; J trimming: 0 bases; junction bases outside the gene matches: 8. DNA of the CDR3: TGTGCTAGTGGTTTGGCCTATACTAGCGGTAGCTCCTACAATGAGCAGTTCTTC. Translated: CASGLAYTSGSSYNEQFF.

The rearrangement links TRBV30 to TRBJ1-2; 7 positions agree with TRBD1. CDR1 GTSNPN and CDR2 SVGIG come from the germline V gene (reference sequence). This CDR3 is built from 15 residues. V dropped 1 base and J dropped 1; count of bases not matched to a gene: 6. The CDR3 sequence is CAWSGRTGVNYGYTF. For the CDR3, the DNA is TGTGCCTGGAGTGGCAGGACAGGTGTTAACTATGGCTACACCTTC.

This clonotype came up many times. The chain combines TRBV7-8 with TRBJ2-1; D may be TRBD1 (5 bases). V was trimmed by 1 base and J by 12 bases, leaving 16 bases between them. Germline CDR1 and CDR2: SGHVS and FQNEAQ. CDR3 length: 14 amino acids. Here the CDR3 DNA reads TGTGCCAGCAGCTTAGGGGGCCTAGGCAAGTGGCAGTTCTTC. It specifies CASSLGGLGKWQFF.

This clonotype showed up many times. DNA for the CDR3: TGTGCCAGCAGAAAATCAGGGGGAGCCTACGAGCAGTACTTC. It translates to CASRKSGGAYEQYF. V usage is TRBV12-3 or TRBV12-4 and J usage is TRBJ2-7, with TRBD1 identical over 7 bases. V lost 6 bases to trimming and J lost 2 bases; unmatched junction nucleotides: 7. The CDR3 loop spans 14 amino acids.

The table lists this clonotype with many counts. The chain couples TRBV5-1 to TRBJ2-3, with TRBD2 matching 12 bases. Germline CDR1 and CDR2: SGHRS and YFSETQ. Trimming removed 0 bases from V and 8 bases from J; junction bases left unmatched: 7. The CDR3 loop spans 16 amino acids. The CDR3 loop is CASSLGTSGDGGTQYF. The CDR3 nucleotides are TGCGCCAGCAGCTTGGGGACTAGCGGGGATGGCGGTACGCAGTATTTT.

This clonotype has at least ten counts. The chain carries TRBV20-1 and TRBJ1-1; D is possibly TRBD1 (5 bases). Trimming removed 5 bases from V and 1 base from J, with 11 bases in between. The CDR3 runs 13 residues. In germline, CDR1 is DFQATT, CDR2 SNEGSKA (reference sequence). The CDR3 region is CSAAGRQNTEAFF. CDR3 nucleotides: TGCAGTGCTGCGGGACGGCAGAACACTGAAGCTTTCTTT.

This clonotype was observed at least ten times. V is TRBV7-9 and J is TRBJ1-5; 9 bases align to TRBD1. The CDR3 runs to 17 residues. The germline gives CDR1 SEHNR, CDR2 FQNEAQ (reference sequence). With V trimmed by 6 bases and J by 0 bases, 9 bases remained unmatched. The DNA for the CDR3 is TGTGCCAGCAGTACGGGACAGGGAAGGCTTAGCAATCAGCCCCAGCATTTT. Protein: CASSTGQGRLSNQPQHF.

This clonotype has ten or more counts. This chain links TRBV5-1 with TRBJ2-7; D possibly corresponds to TRBD2 (5 bases). The V gene lost 0 bases and the J gene lost 3 bases, with 13 bases spanning the gap. This CDR3 comprises 15 residues. Germline values: CDR1 SGHRS, CDR2 YFSETQ. CDR3 in DNA: TGCGCCAGCAGCTTGGAAGGGTTAGGGAGCTACGAGCAGTACTTC. Translated: CASSLEGLGSYEQYF.

This clonotype was seen at least ten times. This sequence joins TRBV4-1 and TRBJ2-7; 10 bases align to TRBD1. CDR3 size: 15 residues. The germline V gene encodes CDR1 MGHRA and CDR2 YSYEKL. V lost 0 bases to trimming and J lost 3 bases; unmatched junction nucleotides: 2. The CDR3 DNA follows: TGCGCCAGCAGCCAAGAAGGGACAGGGGTCTACGAGCAGTACTTC. It specifies CASSQEGTGVYEQYF.

This clonotype was recorded at least ten times. The V call is TRBV7-9, the J call TRBJ1-6; D is unresolved. Per the germline V gene, CDR1 is SEHNR and CDR2 is FQNEAQ (reference sequence). The V end was cut by 5 bases, the J end by 8 bases, with 10 bases between. The CDR3 consists of 13 residues. The CDR3 is CASSPTMDSPLHF. In DNA, the CDR3 is TGTGCCAGCAGCCCGACTATGGATTCACCCCTCCACTTT.

This clonotype was seen ten or more times. The chain is built from TRBV9 and TRBJ2-7, with D possibly TRBD2 on 5 matching bases. V gave up 1 base and J gave up 4 bases, with 15 bases separating them. The CDR3 contains 15 residues. From germline, CDR1 is SGDLS and CDR2 YYNGEE. CDR3 residues: CASSVSSGGDYEQYF. Written as DNA, the CDR3 is TGTGCCAGCAGCGTATCGAGTGGAGGTGATTACGAGCAGTACTTC.

This clonotype was observed at least ten times. The V gene is TRBV6-5, the J gene TRBJ2-5; D may be TRBD1 or TRBD2 (5 bases each). Germline assignment: CDR1 MNHEY and CDR2 SVGAGI. V lost 0 bases and J 5 bases, leaving 10 bases between the germline ends. This CDR3 contains 14 residues. Here the CDR3 reads CASSYSGVRETQYF. DNA of the CDR3: TGTGCCAGCAGTTACTCGGGGGTCCGGGAGACCCAGTACTTC.